This T cell receptor beta chain was recorded in a study of shared clonotypes between healthy human individuals. Turning to the study itself: Each donor's CD4 naive and CD4 memory cells filled three plates apiece, CD8 naive two, and CD8 memory one.

The donors, all of them Caucasian adults, lived in Nashville, Tennessee. A word on this clone: Its antigen is unknown. The sample carries other DNA sequences with the same CDR3.

From germline, CDR1 is MDHEN and CDR2 SYDVKM. V was trimmed by 6 bases and J by 0 bases, leaving 15 bases between them. CDR3 length: 15 residues. Broader study findings: Estimated clonotype richness was generally higher in naive than memory subsets. When naive CD4 clonotypes were compared across four donors, 5% to 5.5% were shared.

Only in-frame clones appear in the TCRdb table, and some are missing; sequencing was by immunoSEQ multiplex PCR. This sample has about 2 million clones, with roughly 94% found just once. The sample comprised naive CD4+ T cells sorted from blood. Subset reported: CD45RA+ positively selected. The receptor comes from a man between 18 and 35 years old in good health. The V gene is TRBV28, the J gene TRBJ2-7; D perhaps matches TRBD2 (7 bases). As DNA, the CDR3 is TGTGCCAGCAGCTTGGGGGGGGCCCCCTCCTACGAGCAGTACTTC. Translated: CASSLGGAPSYEQYF.